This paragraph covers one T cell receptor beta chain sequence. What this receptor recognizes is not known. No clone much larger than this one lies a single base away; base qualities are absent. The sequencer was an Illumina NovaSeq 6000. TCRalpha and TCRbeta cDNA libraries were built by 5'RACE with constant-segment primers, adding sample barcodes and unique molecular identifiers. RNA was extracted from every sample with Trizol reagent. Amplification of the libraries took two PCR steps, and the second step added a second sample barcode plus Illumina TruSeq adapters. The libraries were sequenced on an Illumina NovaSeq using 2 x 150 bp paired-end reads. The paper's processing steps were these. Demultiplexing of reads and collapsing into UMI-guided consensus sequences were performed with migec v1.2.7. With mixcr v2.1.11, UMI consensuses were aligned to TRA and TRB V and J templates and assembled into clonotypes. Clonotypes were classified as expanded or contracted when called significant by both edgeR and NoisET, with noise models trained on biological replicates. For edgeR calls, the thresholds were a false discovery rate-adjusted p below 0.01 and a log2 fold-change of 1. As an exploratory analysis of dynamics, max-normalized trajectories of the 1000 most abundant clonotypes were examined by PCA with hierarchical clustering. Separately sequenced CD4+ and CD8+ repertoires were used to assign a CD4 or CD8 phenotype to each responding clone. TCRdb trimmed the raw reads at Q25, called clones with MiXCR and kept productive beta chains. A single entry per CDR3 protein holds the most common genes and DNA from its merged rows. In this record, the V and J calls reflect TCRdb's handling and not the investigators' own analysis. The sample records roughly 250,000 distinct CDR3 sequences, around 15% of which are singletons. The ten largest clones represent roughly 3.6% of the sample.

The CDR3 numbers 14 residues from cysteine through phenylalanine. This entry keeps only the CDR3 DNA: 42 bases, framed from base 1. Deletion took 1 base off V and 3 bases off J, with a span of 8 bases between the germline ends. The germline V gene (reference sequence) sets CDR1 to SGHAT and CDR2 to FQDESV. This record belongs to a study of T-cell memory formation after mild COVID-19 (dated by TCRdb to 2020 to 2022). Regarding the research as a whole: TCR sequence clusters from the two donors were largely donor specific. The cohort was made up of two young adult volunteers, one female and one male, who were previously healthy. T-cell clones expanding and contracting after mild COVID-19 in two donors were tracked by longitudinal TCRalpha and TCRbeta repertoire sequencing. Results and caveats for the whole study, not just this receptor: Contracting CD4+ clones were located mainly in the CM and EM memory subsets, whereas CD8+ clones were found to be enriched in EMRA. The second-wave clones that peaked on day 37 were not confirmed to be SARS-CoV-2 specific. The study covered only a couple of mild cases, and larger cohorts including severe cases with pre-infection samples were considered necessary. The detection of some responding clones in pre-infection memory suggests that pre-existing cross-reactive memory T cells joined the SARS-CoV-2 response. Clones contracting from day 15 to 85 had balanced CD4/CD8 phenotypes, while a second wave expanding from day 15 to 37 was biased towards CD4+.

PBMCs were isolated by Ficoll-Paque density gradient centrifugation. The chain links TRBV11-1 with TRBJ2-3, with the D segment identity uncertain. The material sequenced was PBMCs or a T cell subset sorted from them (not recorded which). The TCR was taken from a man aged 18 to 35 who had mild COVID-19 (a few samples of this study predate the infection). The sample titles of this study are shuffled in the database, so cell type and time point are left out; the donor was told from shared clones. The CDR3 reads CASSLESTTDTQYF. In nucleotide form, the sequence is TGTGCCAGCAGCTTAGAGTCGACGACAGATACGCAGTATTTT.